The rows below give T cell receptor beta chains drawn from one sample of a study of early T cells in non-severe SARS-CoV-2 infection. Via MiXCR, TCRdb re-called the 5' RACE reads, giving one row per CDR3 protein. The sample yields tens of thousands of distinct CDR3 sequences, more than 9% seen once. Sequenced material: whole blood. These receptors originate from an adult who was a healthcare worker with PCR-confirmed SARS-CoV-2 infection or an uninfected control (not recorded which). Each CDR3 is given with its conserved first and last residue. The D gene is left open where the match is weak. Size is stated for part of the rows, as once, few or many counts, or as a class when the clone is expanded.

abundance: many; v_gene: TRBV6-6; j_gene: TRBJ1-6; d_gene: NA; CDR3aa: CASSSHRTGRNSPLHF
abundance: many; v_gene: TRBV29-1; j_gene: TRBJ1-1; d_gene: TRBD1; CDR3aa: CSVEVGGQGPGEAFF
abundance: many; v_gene: TRBV29-1; j_gene: TRBJ2-4; d_gene: NA; CDR3aa: CSVEEVSKNIQYF
abundance: few; v_gene: TRBV7-9; j_gene: TRBJ2-7; d_gene: NA; CDR3aa: CASSFSSSYEQYF
abundance: few; v_gene: TRBV10-1; j_gene: TRBJ2-1; d_gene: NA; CDR3aa: CASSAVGGEQFF
abundance: few; v_gene: TRBV18; j_gene: TRBJ1-5; d_gene: TRBD1; CDR3aa: CASGQGTGYQPQHF
abundance: NA; v_gene: TRBV10-3; j_gene: TRBJ2-1; d_gene: NA; CDR3aa: CATSPGGGFYNEQFF
abundance: NA; v_gene: TRBV12-3/TRBV12-4; j_gene: TRBJ1-1; d_gene: NA; CDR3aa: CASTSDTPDAFF
abundance: few; v_gene: TRBV11-3; j_gene: TRBJ2-5; d_gene: TRBD2; CDR3aa: CASSKRVSGGETQYF
abundance: NA; v_gene: TRBV20-1; j_gene: TRBJ2-7; d_gene: TRBD2; CDR3aa: CSALAGVFPYEQYF
abundance: once; v_gene: TRBV7-2; j_gene: TRBJ2-4; d_gene: NA; CDR3aa: CASSLRDSQNIQYF
abundance: many; v_gene: TRBV5-1; j_gene: TRBJ1-1; d_gene: TRBD1; CDR3aa: CASSFAGGAGTEAFF
abundance: NA; v_gene: TRBV10-3; j_gene: TRBJ1-2; d_gene: TRBD1; CDR3aa: CAISEQGADGYTF
abundance: many; v_gene: TRBV7-8; j_gene: TRBJ1-6; d_gene: NA; CDR3aa: CASSLERGSPLHF
abundance: NA; v_gene: TRBV7-3; j_gene: TRBJ2-2; d_gene: NA; CDR3aa: CASSLFSGNTGELFF
abundance: NA; v_gene: TRBV20-1; j_gene: TRBJ2-7; d_gene: NA; CDR3aa: CSASRNPPYEQYF
abundance: few; v_gene: TRBV6-1; j_gene: TRBJ2-7; d_gene: TRBD1; CDR3aa: CASKPGGPYEQYF
abundance: few; v_gene: TRBV7-2; j_gene: TRBJ2-3; d_gene: TRBD2; CDR3aa: CASSLESGSLTDTQYF
abundance: few; v_gene: TRBV7-6; j_gene: TRBJ2-3; d_gene: TRBD2; CDR3aa: CASSASGSGGTQYF
abundance: few; v_gene: TRBV18; j_gene: TRBJ1-6; d_gene: NA; CDR3aa: CASSPSYDSPLHF
abundance: NA; v_gene: TRBV14; j_gene: TRBJ2-1; d_gene: TRBD2; CDR3aa: CASSLGLAGDYNEQFF
abundance: NA; v_gene: TRBV12-5; j_gene: TRBJ2-3; d_gene: TRBD2; CDR3aa: CASGLVLAGVDTQYF
abundance: NA; v_gene: TRBV2; j_gene: TRBJ2-1; d_gene: TRBD2; CDR3aa: CASSGPSGSYNEQFF
abundance: few; v_gene: TRBV12-3/TRBV12-4; j_gene: TRBJ1-2; d_gene: TRBD1; CDR3aa: CASTRQGALNYGYTF
abundance: NA; v_gene: TRBV2; j_gene: TRBJ1-6; d_gene: NA; CDR3aa: CASSFSGTESSYNSPLHF
abundance: NA; v_gene: TRBV5-1; j_gene: TRBJ2-6; d_gene: NA; CDR3aa: CASSHNSGANVLTF
abundance: many; v_gene: TRBV7-3; j_gene: TRBJ2-7; d_gene: NA; CDR3aa: CASSLGGRVPYEQYF
abundance: NA; v_gene: TRBV6-6; j_gene: TRBJ2-3; d_gene: NA; CDR3aa: CASSYPTDTDTQYF
abundance: many; v_gene: TRBV7-2; j_gene: TRBJ2-7; d_gene: NA; CDR3aa: CASSGRYEQYF
abundance: few; v_gene: TRBV2; j_gene: TRBJ2-3; d_gene: NA; CDR3aa: CASSIQRLAVTQYF
abundance: few; v_gene: TRBV20-1; j_gene: TRBJ2-7; d_gene: TRBD2; CDR3aa: CSASRPLAGIYEQYF
abundance: NA; v_gene: TRBV7-9; j_gene: TRBJ2-5; d_gene: NA; CDR3aa: CASSLDRGTKETQYF